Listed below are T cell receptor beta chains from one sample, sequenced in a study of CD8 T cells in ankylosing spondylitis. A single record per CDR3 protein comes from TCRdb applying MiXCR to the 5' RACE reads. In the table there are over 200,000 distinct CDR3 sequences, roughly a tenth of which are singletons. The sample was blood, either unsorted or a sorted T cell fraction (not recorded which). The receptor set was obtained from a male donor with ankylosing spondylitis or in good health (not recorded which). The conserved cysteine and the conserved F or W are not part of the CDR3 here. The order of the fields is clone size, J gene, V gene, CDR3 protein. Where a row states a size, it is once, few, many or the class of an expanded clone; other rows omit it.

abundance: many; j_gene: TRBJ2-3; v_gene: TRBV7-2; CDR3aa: ASSLATSGGENTQY
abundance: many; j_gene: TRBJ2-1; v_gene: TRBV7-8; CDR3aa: ASSFPTSGGENLF
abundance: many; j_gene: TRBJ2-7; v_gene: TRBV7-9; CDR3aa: ASSGTGYEQY
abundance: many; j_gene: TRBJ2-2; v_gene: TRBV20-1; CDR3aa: SARTGGQGTGELF
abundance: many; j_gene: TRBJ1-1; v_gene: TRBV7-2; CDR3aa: ASSLGFGKLNTEAF
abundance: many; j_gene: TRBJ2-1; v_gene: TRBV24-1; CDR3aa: ATSDHTWDTYNEQF
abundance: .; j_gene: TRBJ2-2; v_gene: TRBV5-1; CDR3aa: ASSLEGRGPGELF
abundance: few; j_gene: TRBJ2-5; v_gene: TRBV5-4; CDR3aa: ASTLGGRGETQY
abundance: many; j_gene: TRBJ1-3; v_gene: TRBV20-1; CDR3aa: SARGSHSGNTIY
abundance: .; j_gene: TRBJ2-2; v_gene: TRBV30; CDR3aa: AWSVLGFGELF
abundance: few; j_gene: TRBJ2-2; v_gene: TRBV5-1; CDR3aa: ASSLESPTANTGELF
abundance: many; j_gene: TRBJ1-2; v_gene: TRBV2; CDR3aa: ASFLRPVYGYT
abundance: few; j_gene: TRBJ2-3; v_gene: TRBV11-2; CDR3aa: ASSLAPRPGHEDTQY
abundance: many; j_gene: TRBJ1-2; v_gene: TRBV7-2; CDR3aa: ASSPARDSGGYT
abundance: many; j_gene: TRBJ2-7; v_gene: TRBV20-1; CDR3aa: SAPDGAWQY
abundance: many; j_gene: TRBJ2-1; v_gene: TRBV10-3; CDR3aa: AISDPDSYNEQF
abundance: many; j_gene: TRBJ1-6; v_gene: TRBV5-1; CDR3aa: ASKGTQSNNSPLH
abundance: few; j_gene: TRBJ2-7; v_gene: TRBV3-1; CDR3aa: ASSRLATETYEQY
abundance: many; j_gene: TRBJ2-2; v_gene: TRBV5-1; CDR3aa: ASRNLMSPGELF
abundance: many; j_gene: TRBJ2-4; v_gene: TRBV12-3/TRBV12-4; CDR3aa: ASSLSRGGNIQY
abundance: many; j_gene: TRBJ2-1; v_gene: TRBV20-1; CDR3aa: SASQGGLSF
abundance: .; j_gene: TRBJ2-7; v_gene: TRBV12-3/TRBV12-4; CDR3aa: ASRPIHGYEQY
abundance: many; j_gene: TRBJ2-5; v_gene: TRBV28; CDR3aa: ASSLGVAPDPSAGETQY
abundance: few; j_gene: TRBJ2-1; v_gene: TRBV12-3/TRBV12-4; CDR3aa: ASSLSGSYNEQF
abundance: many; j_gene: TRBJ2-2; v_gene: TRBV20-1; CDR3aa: SASYGGDGELF
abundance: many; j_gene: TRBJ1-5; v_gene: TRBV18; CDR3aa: ASSPSPTGVGNQPQH
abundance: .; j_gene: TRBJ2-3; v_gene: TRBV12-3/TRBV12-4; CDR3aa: ASSSWTPTDTQY
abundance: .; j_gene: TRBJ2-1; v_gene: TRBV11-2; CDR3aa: ASSLLAEVGEQF
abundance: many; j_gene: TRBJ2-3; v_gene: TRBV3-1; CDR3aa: ASSQDRGDTQY
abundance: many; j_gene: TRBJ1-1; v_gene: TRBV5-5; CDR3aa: ASSFVGQGGTEAF
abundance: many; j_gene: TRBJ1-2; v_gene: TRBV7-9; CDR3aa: ATEKGDSRHYGYT
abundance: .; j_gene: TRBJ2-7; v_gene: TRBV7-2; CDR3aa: ASSLPSWEQY
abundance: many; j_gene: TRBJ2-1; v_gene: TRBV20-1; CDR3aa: SAPDRTSGHNEQF
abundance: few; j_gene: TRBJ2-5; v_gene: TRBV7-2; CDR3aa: ASSLALRAQETQY
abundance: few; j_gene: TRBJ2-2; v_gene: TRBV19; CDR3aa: ASSIDAGNGELF
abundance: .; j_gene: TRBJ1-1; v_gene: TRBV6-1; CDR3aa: ASSIRSAEAF
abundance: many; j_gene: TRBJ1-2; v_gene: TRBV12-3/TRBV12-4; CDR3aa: ASSSSGGNGYT
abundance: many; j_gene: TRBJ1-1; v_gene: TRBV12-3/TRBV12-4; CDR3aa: ASSLQGSTEAF
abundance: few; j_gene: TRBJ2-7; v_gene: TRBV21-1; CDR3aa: ASSKVWIQLNVFPKGEQY
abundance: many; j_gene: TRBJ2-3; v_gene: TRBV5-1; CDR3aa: ASSRSGGTSTDTQY
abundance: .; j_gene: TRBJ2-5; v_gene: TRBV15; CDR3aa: ATSRDRNRDETQY
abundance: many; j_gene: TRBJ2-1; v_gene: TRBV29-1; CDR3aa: SVEDGGIEYNEQF
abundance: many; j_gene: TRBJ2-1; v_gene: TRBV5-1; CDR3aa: ASSPPRQGDNEQF
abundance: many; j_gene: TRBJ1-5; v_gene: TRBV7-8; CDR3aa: ASSAFKEQPQH
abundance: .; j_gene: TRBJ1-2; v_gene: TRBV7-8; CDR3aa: ASSLNRVDYGYT
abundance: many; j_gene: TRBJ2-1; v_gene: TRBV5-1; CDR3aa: ASSYGQAANEQF
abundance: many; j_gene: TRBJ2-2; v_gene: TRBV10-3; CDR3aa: AITPNDVRDTGELF
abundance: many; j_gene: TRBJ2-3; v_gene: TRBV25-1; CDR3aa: ASRGPGTDTQY
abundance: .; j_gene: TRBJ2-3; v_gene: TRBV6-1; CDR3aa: ASRLRQGRTQY
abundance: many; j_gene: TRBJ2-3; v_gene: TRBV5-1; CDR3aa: ASSIVAGTTDTQY
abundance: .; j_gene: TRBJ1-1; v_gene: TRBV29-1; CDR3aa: SVVRPNSNTEAF
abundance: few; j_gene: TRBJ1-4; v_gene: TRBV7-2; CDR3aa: ASRNTDLNEKLF